This TCR beta chain was found in a study of T cells in Graves' hyperthyroidism and ophthalmopathy. Study results and caveats: For ophthalmopathy, model prediction preceded onset by a median 6.5 months.

Pregnant or lactating patients were excluded, as were those with uncontrolled infection or other autoimmune disease. TCR beta CDR3 regions were amplified from RNA transcripts. HTBI primers drove first-round RT-PCR of the TCR CDR3. TCRdb recomputed calls from the multiplex PCR reads with MiXCR, one row per CDR3 protein. In the table there are about 360,000 distinct CDR3 sequences, around 14% of which are singletons. In germline, CDR1 is SNHLY, CDR2 FYNNEI. The CDR3 is 15 amino acids. V was cut by 0 bases and J by 4 bases, with 10 bases left in between. The sample holds many counts of this clonotype. Its specificity is not known.

The sequence was obtained from a woman under 30 with Graves' hyperthyroidism. This rearrangement joins TRBV2 to TRBJ2-1; maybe TRBD1 (5 bases). Sequenced sample: blood. The CDR3 bases are TGTGCCAGCAGTGAAGCGGGGCTTCTTTACAATGAGCAGTTCTTC. Its protein product is CASSEAGLLYNEQFF.